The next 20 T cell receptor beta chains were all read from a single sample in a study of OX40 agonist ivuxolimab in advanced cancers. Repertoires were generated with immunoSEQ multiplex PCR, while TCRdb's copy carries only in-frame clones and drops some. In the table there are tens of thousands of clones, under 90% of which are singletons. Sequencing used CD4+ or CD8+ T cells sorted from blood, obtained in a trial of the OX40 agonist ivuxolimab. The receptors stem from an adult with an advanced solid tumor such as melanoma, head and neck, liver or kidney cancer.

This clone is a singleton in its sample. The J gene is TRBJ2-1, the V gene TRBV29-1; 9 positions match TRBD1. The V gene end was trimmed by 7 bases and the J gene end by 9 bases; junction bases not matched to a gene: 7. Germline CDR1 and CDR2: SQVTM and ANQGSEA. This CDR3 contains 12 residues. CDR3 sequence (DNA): TGCAGCGCTTCCACAGGGGGCAGTGAGCAGTTCTTC. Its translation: CSASTGGSEQFF.

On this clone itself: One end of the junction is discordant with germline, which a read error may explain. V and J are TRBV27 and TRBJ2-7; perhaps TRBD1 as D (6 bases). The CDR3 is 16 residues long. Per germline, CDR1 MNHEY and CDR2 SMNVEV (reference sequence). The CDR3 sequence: CASSSPGHPSSYEQCF. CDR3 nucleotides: TGTGCCAGCAGTTCGCCGGGACACCCGAGCTCCTACGAGCAGTGCTTC.

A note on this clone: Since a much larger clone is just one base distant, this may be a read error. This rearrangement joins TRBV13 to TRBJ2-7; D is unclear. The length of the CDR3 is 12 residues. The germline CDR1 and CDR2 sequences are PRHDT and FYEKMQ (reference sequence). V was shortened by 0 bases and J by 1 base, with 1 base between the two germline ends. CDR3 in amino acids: CASSLGSYEQYF. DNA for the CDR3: TGTGCCAGCAGCTTAGGGTCCTACGAGCAGTACTTC.

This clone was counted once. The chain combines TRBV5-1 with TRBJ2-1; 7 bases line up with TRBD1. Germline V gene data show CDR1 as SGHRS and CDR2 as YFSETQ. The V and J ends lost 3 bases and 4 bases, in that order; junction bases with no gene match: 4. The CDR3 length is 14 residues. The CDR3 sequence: CASSSGQTYNEQFF. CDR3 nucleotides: TGCGCCAGCAGCTCGGGACAGACATACAATGAGCAGTTCTTC. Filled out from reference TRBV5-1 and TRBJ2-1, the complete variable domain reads KAGVTQTPRYLIKTRGQQVTLSCSPISGHRSVSWYQQTPGQGLQFLFEYFSETQRNKGNFPGRFSGRQFSNSRSEMNVSTLELGDSALYLCASSSGQTYNEQFFGPGTRLTVL.

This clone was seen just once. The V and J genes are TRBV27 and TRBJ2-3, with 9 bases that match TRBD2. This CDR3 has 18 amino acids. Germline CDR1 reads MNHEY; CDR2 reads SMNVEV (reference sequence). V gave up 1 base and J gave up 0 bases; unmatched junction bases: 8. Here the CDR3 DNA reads TGTGCCAGCAGTTTATGGAGGTCTAGCGGGGTGAGCACAGATACGCAGTATTTT. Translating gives CASSLWRSSGVSTDTQYF.

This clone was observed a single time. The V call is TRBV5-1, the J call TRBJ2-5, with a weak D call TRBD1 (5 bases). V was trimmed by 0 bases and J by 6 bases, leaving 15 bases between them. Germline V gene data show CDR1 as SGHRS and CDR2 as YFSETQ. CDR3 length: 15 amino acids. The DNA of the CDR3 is TGCGCCAGCAGCTTGGCGGTGCAGGGCTCACAGACCCAGTACTTC. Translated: CASSLAVQGSQTQYF.

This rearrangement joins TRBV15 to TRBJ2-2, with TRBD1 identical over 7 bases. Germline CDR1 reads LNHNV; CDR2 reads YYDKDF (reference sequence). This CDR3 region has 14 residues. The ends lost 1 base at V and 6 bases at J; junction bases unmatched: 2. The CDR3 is CATSRATGAGELFF. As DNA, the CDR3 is TGTGCCACCAGCAGAGCCACAGGGGCCGGGGAGCTGTTTTTT.

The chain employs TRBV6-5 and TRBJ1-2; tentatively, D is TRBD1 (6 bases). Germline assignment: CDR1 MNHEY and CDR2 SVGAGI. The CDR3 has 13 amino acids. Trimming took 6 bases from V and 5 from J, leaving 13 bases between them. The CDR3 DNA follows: TGTGCCAGCAGCAACGGACAGCCTTATGGCTACACCTTC. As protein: CASSNGQPYGYTF.

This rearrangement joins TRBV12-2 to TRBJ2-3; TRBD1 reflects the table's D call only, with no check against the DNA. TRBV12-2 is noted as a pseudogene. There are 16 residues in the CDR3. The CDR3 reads CASRFGGSQGTDTQYF. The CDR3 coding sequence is TGTGCAAGTCGCTTCGGCGGGTCCCAGGGGACGGATACGCAGTATTTT.

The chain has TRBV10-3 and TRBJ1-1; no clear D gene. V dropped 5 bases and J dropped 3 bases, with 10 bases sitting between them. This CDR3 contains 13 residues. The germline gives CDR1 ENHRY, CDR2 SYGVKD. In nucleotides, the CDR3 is TGTGCCATCAGTAGGGCCTGGGACACTGAAGCTTTCTTT. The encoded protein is CAISRAWDTEAFF.

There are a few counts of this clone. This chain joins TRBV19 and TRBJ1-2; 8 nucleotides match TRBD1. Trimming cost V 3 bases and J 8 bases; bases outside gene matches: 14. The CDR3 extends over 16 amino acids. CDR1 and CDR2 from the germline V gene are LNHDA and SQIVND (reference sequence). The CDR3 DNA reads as TGTGCCAGTAGTATTTCGAGCGGCAGGGGGCGAGAGGGCTACACCTTC. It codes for CASSISSGRGREGYTF.

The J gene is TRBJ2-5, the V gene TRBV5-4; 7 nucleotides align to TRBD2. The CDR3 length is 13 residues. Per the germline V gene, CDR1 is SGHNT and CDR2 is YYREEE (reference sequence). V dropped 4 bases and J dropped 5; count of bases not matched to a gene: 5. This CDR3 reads CASSVLGGETQYF. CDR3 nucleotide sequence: TGTGCCAGCAGCGTGTTGGGGGGGGAGACCCAGTACTTC.

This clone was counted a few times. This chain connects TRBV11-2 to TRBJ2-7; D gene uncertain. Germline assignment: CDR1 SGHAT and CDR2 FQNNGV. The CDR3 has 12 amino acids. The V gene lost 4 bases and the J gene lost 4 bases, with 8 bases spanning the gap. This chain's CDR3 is CASSSQLYEQYF. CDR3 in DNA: TGTGCCAGCAGCTCCCAACTGTACGAGCAGTACTTC.

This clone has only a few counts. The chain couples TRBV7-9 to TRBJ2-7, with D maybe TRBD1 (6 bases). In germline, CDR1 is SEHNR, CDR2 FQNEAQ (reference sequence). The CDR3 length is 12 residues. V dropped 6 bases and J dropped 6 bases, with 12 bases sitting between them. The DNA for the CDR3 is TGTGCCAGCAGTTACACAGGGTTCGAGCAGTACTTC. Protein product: CASSYTGFEQYF. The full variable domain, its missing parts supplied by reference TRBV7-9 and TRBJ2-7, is DTGVSQNPRHKITKRGQNVTFRCDPISEHNRLYWYRQTLGQGPEFLTYFQNEAQLEKSRLLSDRFSAERPKGSFSTLEIQRTEQGDSAMYLCASSYTGFEQYFGPGTRLTVT.

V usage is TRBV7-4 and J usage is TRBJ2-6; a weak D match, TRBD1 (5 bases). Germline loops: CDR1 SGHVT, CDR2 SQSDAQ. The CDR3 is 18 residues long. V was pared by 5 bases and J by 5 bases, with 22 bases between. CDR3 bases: TGTGCCAGCAGCACACCAGACAGCTCACAAAGTCGGGCCAACGTCCTGACTTTC. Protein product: CASSTPDSSQSRANVLTF.

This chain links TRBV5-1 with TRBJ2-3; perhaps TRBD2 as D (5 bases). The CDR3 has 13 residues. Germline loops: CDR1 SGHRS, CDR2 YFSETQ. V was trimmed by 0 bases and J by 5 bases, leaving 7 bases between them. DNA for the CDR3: TGCGCCAGCAGCTTGGGGCGGGTAGATACGCAGTATTTT. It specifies CASSLGRVDTQYF.

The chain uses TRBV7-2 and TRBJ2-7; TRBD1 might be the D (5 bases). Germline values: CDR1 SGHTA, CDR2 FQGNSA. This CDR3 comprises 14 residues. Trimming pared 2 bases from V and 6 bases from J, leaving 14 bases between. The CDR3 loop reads CASSLQGVPLEQYF. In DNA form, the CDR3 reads TGTGCCAGCAGCTTACAGGGTGTGCCACTCGAGCAGTACTTC.

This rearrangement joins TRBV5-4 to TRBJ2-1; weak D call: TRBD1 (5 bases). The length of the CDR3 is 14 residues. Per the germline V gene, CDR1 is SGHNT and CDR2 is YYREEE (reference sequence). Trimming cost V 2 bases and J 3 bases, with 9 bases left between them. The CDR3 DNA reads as TGTGCCAGCAGCTTCAATACAGGCTACAATGAGCAGTTCTTC. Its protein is CASSFNTGYNEQFF. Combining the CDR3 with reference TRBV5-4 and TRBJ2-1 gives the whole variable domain ETGVTQSPTHLIKTRGQQVTLRCSSQSGHNTVSWYQQALGQGPQFIFQYYREEENGRGNFPPRFSGLQFPNYSSELNVNALELDDSALYLCASSFNTGYNEQFFGPGTRLTVL.

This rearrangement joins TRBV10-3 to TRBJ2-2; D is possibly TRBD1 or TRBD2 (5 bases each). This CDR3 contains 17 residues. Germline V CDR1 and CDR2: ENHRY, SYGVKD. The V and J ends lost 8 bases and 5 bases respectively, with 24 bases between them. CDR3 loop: CAISEGPSNFLTGELFF. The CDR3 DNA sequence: TGTGCCATCTCAGAGGGACCATCAAATTTTTTAACCGGGGAGCTGTTTTTT.

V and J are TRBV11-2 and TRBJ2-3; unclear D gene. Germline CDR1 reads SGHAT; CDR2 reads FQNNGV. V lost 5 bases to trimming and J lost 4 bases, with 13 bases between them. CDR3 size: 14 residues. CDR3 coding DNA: TGTGCCAGCAGCCCATTTTGGGCGCCAGATACGCAGTATTTT. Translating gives CASSPFWAPDTQYF.